The 21 T cell receptor beta chains below were found in one sample sequenced in a study of blood T cell repertoires in COVID-19. Using immunoSEQ multiplex PCR, the repertoire was profiled, and TCRdb retains in-frame clones only, with some absent. In the table there are tens of thousands of clones, roughly 86% of which are singletons. Sequenced input: peripheral blood. The receptors come from a man in his fifties with acute or convalescent COVID-19.

The rearrangement links TRBV7-9 to TRBJ1-5; TRBD1 matches 7 bases. The CDR3 sequence is 17 residues long. The V gene end was trimmed by 5 bases and the J gene end by 2 bases; junction bases not matched to a gene: 12. Per germline, CDR1 SEHNR and CDR2 FQNEAQ (reference sequence). The CDR3 sequence is CASSGKARGRGNQPQHF. DNA of the CDR3: TGTGCCAGCAGCGGAAAGGCTAGGGGGCGAGGCAATCAGCCCCAGCATTTT.

The chain carries TRBV27 and TRBJ1-4, with 8 bases matching TRBD1. In germline, CDR1 is MNHEY, CDR2 SMNVEV (reference sequence). V dropped 5 bases and J dropped 7; count of bases not matched to a gene: 3. The CDR3 consists of 13 residues. In nucleotides, the CDR3 is TGTGCCAGCAGTCCACAGGGGGGTGAAAAACTGTTTTTT. It yields the protein CASSPQGGEKLFF.

This clone appeared a single time. V usage is TRBV3-1 (or the pseudogene TRBV3-2) and J usage is TRBJ2-6; 8 nucleotides match TRBD2. Germline V gene sequence: CDR1 LGHDT, CDR2 YNNKEL (reference sequence). Trimming cost V 2 bases and J 2 bases; bases outside gene matches: 14. The CDR3 sequence is 20 residues long. The CDR3 nucleotides read TGTGCCAGCAGCCAAAATTGGGGGATAGCGGGGCGTGCTGGGGCCAACGTCCTGACTTTC. Amino acid sequence: CASSQNWGIAGRAGANVLTF.

This chain joins TRBV7-9 and TRBJ1-2; unclear D gene. Trimming took 1 base from V and 6 from J, leaving 12 bases between them. This CDR3 has 14 residues. Germline CDR1 and CDR2: SEHNR and FQNEAQ (reference sequence). In nucleotides, the CDR3 is TGTGCCAGCAGCTTAGTTCTCGAGTTTCATGGCTACACCTTC. Amino acids: CASSLVLEFHGYTF.

The rearrangement uses TRBV6-5 and TRBJ2-7; 9 bases are a match to TRBD2. The CDR3 loop spans 13 amino acids. Unmatched junction bases numbered 3, after V lost 6 bases and J lost 3 bases. Germline V gives CDR1 MNHEY, CDR2 SVGAGI. This CDR3 reads CASRVAGVYEQYF. The CDR3 coding sequence is TGTGCCAGCAGAGTAGCGGGAGTCTACGAGCAGTACTTC.

This sequence joins TRBV18 and TRBJ2-7; 10 bases align to TRBD1. Germline trimming cut 3 bases from V and 3 bases from J; bases unmatched to any gene: 2. The CDR3 sequence is 14 residues long. CDR1 and CDR2 from the germline V gene are KGHSH and LQKENI. CDR3: CASSPGTGDYEQYF. The CDR3 DNA follows: TGTGCCAGCTCACCCGGGACAGGGGACTACGAGCAGTACTTC.

The rearrangement joins TRBV12-5 to TRBJ1-3, with 7 bases aligning to TRBD1. The CDR3 totals 14 residues. V shed 9 bases, J shed 5 bases, and the junction held 10 bases outside the gene matches. Looked up from germline, CDR1 is LGHNT and CDR2 is FRNRAP. CDR3: CASSRGTGRNTIYF. The CDR3 DNA reads TGTGCTAGCTCCAGGGGGACGGGGAGAAACACCATATATTTT.

Only one count was recorded for this clone. J is TRBJ1-1 and V is TRBV24-1; 7 nucleotides align to TRBD1. Germline CDR1 and CDR2: KGHDR and SFDVKD. V lost 5 bases to trimming and J lost 1 base; unmatched junction nucleotides: 9. The CDR3 length is 16 residues. The CDR3 DNA reads TGTGCCACCAGTGGATCAGAACAGGGGTCGAACACTGAAGCTTTCTTT. Translating it yields CATSGSEQGSNTEAFF.

The chain is built from TRBV9 and TRBJ1-6; possibly TRBD1 for D (5 bases). From germline, CDR1 is SGDLS and CDR2 YYNGEE. CDR3 length: 15 amino acids. V was cut by 3 bases and J by 7 bases, with 14 bases left in between. CDR3 amino acids: CASSERDWINSPLHF. Here the CDR3 DNA reads TGTGCCAGCAGCGAGCGGGACTGGATCAATTCACCCCTCCACTTT.

V is TRBV7-2 and J is TRBJ2-1; TRBD2 might be the D (6 bases). This CDR3 spans 15 amino acids. The V gene's germline CDR1 is SGHTA and CDR2 FQGNSA. V dropped 5 bases and J dropped 7 bases, with 18 bases sitting between them. CDR3 protein: CASSQRGGRWNEQFF. CDR3 nucleotide sequence: TGTGCCAGCAGCCAACGGGGAGGTCGGTGGAATGAGCAGTTCTTC.

This chain uses TRBV3-1 (or the pseudogene TRBV3-2) with TRBJ2-7; 9 nucleotides align to TRBD1. The trim removed 0 bases at V and 7 bases at J, leaving 13 bases unmatched. From germline, CDR1 is LGHDT and CDR2 YNNKEL (reference sequence). CDR3 length equals 17 residues. The CDR3 sequence is CASSQDFLTGGGGEQYF. CDR3 sequence (DNA): TGTGCCAGCAGCCAAGATTTCCTGACAGGGGGGGGCGGGGAGCAGTACTTC.

J is TRBJ1-3 and V is TRBV7-6, with D possibly matching TRBD1 (5 bases). The CDR3 is 20 residues long. The germline V gene encodes CDR1 SGHVS and CDR2 FNYEAQ. V lost 2 bases and J 0 bases, leaving 23 bases between the germline ends. CDR3 nucleotide sequence: TGTGCCAGCAGCTTAATGCACCTCCAGGGAAGAGTAGCCTCTGGAAACACCATATATTTT. This sequence encodes CASSLMHLQGRVASGNTIYF.

The chain couples TRBV9 to TRBJ2-7; 10 bases match TRBD2. The CDR3 runs to 16 residues. Germline V gene data show CDR1 as SGDLS and CDR2 as YYNGEE. V lost 1 base to trimming and J lost 5 bases; unmatched junction nucleotides: 9. This CDR3 reads CASSVLPSGRFDEQYF. Written as DNA, the CDR3 is TGTGCCAGCAGCGTACTCCCTAGCGGGAGATTTGACGAGCAGTACTTC.

This sequence joins TRBV5-4 and TRBJ2-7; 10 nucleotides line up with TRBD1. CDR3 length equals 13 residues. V was pared by 6 bases and J by 4 bases, with 4 bases of the junction left unmatched. Looked up from germline, CDR1 is SGHNT and CDR2 is YYREEE (reference sequence). The CDR3 loop reads CASTAGQGYEQYF. In nucleotides, the CDR3 is TGTGCCAGCACAGCGGGACAGGGGTACGAGCAGTACTTC.

The J gene is TRBJ1-4, the V gene TRBV11-3; possibly TRBD1 for D (5 bases). CDR1 SGHNT and CDR2 YENEEA come from the germline V gene. Trimming pared 7 bases from V and 8 bases from J, leaving 17 bases between. This CDR3 spans 14 amino acids. The CDR3 loop reads CASTLYGGYEKLFF. As DNA, the CDR3 is TGTGCCAGCACCCTATACGGGGGGTACGAAAAACTGTTTTTT.

The chain is built from TRBV5-8 and TRBJ2-1; the D is unclear. Trimming took 4 bases from V and 3 from J, leaving 2 bases between them. This CDR3 contains 11 residues. Germline V gives CDR1 SGHTS, CDR2 YDEGEE. CDR3 amino acids: CASSRYNEQFF. As DNA, the CDR3 is TGTGCCAGCAGCCGCTACAATGAGCAGTTCTTC.

This chain connects TRBV19 to TRBJ1-2, with a weak D call TRBD1 (5 bases). V was shortened by 6 bases and J by 4 bases, with 18 bases between the two germline ends. CDR1 and CDR2 (germline): LNHDA, SQIVND (reference sequence). This CDR3 is 15 amino acids long. CDR3 region: CASSREVRGVYGYTF. The DNA of the CDR3 is TGTGCCAGTAGCAGGGAAGTCCGGGGGGTCTATGGCTACACCTTC.

The table lists this clone with a few counts. This chain joins TRBV6-5 and TRBJ1-2; weak D call: TRBD1 (5 bases). Germline V lookup: CDR1 MNHEY, CDR2 SVGAGI. V was pared by 2 bases and J by 6 bases, with 10 bases between. This CDR3 region has 13 residues. The CDR3: CASSYGGRDGYTF. The DNA for the CDR3 is TGTGCCAGCAGTTACGGGGGGAGGGATGGCTACACCTTC.

The chain combines TRBV5-1 with TRBJ1-5; D is perhaps TRBD1 (6 bases). V dropped 0 bases and J dropped 0 bases, with 7 bases sitting between them. The CDR3 is made up of 15 amino acids. Germline CDR1 reads SGHRS; CDR2 reads YFSETQ. The CDR3 DNA is TGCGCCAGCAGCTTGGGGACAGTTAGCAATCAGCCCCAGCATTTT. Amino acid sequence: CASSLGTVSNQPQHF.

The rearrangement links TRBV5-1 to TRBJ2-7; 8 nucleotides match TRBD2. The CDR3 runs 14 residues. The trim removed 2 bases at V and 3 bases at J, leaving 4 bases unmatched. Germline V lookup: CDR1 SGHRS, CDR2 YFSETQ. The CDR3 sequence: CASSFAGGIYEQYF. The CDR3 coding sequence is TGCGCCAGCAGCTTTGCGGGAGGAATCTACGAGCAGTACTTC.

V gene TRBV7-9 combines with J gene TRBJ1-2; 7 bases align to TRBD1. With 4 bases clipped from V and 3 bases from J, the junction kept 11 bases outside the gene matches. Germline loops: CDR1 SEHNR, CDR2 FQNEAQ (reference sequence). The CDR3 has 16 residues. The CDR3 DNA follows: TGTGCCAGCAGCTCGTCCGGGACAGAGGCCTACTATGGCTACACCTTC. It is translated as CASSSSGTEAYYGYTF.